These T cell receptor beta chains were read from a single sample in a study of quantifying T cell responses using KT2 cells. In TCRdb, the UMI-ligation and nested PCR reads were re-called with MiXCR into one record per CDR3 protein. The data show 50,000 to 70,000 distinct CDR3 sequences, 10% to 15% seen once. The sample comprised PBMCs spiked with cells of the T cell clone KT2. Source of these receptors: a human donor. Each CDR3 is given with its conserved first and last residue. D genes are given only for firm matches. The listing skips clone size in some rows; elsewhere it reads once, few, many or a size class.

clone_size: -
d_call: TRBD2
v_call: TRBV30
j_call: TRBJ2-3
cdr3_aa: CAWSVAGGDTQYF
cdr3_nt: TGTGCCTGGAGTGTAGCGGGGGGAGATACGCAGTATTTT

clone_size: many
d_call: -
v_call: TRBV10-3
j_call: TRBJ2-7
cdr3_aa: CAISDRQETYEQYF
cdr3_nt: TGTGCCATCAGTGACCGACAGGAAACCTACGAGCAGTACTTC

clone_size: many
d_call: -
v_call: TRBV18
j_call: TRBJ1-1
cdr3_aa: CASSTSGLPNTEAFF
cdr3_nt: TGTGCCAGCTCAACCTCGGGACTGCCGAACACTGAAGCTTTCTTT

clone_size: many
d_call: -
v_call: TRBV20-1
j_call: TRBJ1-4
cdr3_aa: CSARVAIGREKLFF
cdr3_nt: TGCAGTGCTAGAGTGGCGATTGGCCGTGAAAAACTGTTTTTT

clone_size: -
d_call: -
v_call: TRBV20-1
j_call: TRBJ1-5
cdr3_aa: CSAKGGSSNQPQHF
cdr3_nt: TGCAGTGCTAAGGGGGGAAGTAGCAATCAGCCCCAGCATTTT

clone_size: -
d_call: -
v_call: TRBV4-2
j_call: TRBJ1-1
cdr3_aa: CASSTTGSNTEAFF
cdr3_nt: TGTGCCAGTAGTACCACAGGGTCGAACACTGAAGCTTTCTTT

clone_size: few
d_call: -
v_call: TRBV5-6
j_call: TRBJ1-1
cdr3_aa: CASSFGDTEAFF
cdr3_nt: TGTGCCAGCAGCTTTGGGGACACTGAAGCTTTCTTT

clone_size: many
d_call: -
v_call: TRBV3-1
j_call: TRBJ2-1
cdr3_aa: CASSAWGVHNEQFF
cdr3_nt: TGTGCCAGCAGCGCGTGGGGGGTACACAATGAGCAGTTCTTC

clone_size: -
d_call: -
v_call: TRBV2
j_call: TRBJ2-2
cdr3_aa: CASSQTRAAPTGELFF
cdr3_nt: TGTGCCAGCAGTCAGACCAGGGCAGCCCCCACCGGGGAGCTGTTTTTT

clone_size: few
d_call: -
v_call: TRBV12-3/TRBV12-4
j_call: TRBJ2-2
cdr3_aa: CASSVLWSHLTGELFF
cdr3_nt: TGTGCCAGCAGTGTGTTGTGGTCCCACCTCACCGGGGAGCTGTTTTTT

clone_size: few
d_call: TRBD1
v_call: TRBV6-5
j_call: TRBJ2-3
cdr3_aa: CASSWTGSDTDTQYF
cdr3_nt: TGTGCCAGCAGTTGGACAGGGTCTGACACAGATACGCAGTATTTT

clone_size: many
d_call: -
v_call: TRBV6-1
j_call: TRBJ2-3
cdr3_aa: CASSESRLPTQYF
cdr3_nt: TGTGCCAGCAGTGAAAGTCGGCTACCGACGCAGTATTTT

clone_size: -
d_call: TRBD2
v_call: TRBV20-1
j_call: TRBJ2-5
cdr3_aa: CSAKTSGRVGETQYF
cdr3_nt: TGCAGTGCCAAAACTAGCGGGAGAGTTGGAGAGACCCAGTACTTC

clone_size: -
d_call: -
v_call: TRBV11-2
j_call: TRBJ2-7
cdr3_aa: CASSLGGGGIGGEQYF
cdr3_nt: TGTGCCAGCAGCTTAGGCGGTGGGGGTATAGGTGGAGAGCAGTACTTC

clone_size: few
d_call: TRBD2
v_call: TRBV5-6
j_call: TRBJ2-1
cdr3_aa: CASSYTGTSGSKGQFF
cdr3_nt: TGTGCCAGCAGCTACACCGGGACTAGCGGGAGTAAGGGGCAGTTCTTC

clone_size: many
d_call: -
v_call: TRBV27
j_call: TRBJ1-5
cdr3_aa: CASSLGKNQPQHF
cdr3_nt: TGTGCCAGCAGTTTAGGCAAGAATCAGCCCCAGCATTTT

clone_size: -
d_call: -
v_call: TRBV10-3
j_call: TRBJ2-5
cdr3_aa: CAISEWSYQETQYF
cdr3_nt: TGTGCCATCAGTGAGTGGTCTTACCAAGAGACCCAGTACTTC

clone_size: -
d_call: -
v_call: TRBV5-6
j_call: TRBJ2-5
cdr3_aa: CASSRWTAPKAQYF
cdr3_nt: TGTGCCAGCAGCCGTTGGACGGCGCCAAAGGCCCAGTACTTC

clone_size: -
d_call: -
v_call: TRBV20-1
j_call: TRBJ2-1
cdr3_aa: CSASTRDLSYNEQFF
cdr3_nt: TGCAGTGCTAGTACCCGGGACCTCTCCTACAATGAGCAGTTCTTC

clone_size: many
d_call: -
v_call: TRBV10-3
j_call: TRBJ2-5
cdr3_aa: CAISASGGPLDQETQYF
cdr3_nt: TGTGCCATCAGCGCCTCCGGGGGGCCTTTGGACCAAGAGACCCAGTACTTC

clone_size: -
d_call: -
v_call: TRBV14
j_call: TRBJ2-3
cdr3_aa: CASSARVGDTQYF
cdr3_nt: TGTGCCAGCAGCGCGCGTGTGGGGGATACGCAGTATTTT

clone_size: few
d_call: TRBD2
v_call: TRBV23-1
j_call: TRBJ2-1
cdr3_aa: CASSQFPSGEGREQFF
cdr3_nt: TGCGCCAGCAGTCAATTCCCTAGCGGGGAAGGCAGGGAGCAGTTCTTC

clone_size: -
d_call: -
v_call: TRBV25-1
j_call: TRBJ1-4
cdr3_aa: CATWAGKLFF
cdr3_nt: TGTGCCACCTGGGCGGGAAAACTGTTTTTT

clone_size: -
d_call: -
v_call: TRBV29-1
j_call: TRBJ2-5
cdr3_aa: CSVRGQVRETQYF
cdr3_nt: TGCAGCGTCCGAGGGCAGGTCCGGGAGACCCAGTACTTC

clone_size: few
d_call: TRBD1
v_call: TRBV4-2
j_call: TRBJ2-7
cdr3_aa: CASSQGTGGKDEQYF
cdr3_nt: TGTGCCAGCAGCCAGGGGACAGGGGGTAAGGACGAGCAGTACTTC

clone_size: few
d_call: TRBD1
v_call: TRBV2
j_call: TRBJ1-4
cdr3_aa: CASRQTGGPEKLFF
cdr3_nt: TGTGCCAGCAGACAAACAGGGGGCCCTGAAAAACTGTTTTTT

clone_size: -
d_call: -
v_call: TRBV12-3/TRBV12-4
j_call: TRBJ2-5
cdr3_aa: CASSLSRQETQYF
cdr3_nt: TGTGCCAGCAGTTTAAGCAGGCAAGAGACCCAGTACTTC

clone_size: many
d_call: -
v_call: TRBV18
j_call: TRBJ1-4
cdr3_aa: CASSLGPEKLFF
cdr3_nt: TGTGCCAGCTCGCTTGGACCTGAAAAACTGTTTTTT

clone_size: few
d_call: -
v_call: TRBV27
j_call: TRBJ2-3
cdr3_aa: CASSLLGQGDTQYF
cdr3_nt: TGTGCCAGCAGTTTATTAGGGCAGGGGGATACGCAGTATTTT

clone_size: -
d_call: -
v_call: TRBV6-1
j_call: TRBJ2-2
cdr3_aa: CASNWAGSTGELFF
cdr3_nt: TGTGCCAGCAATTGGGCGGGGAGCACCGGGGAGCTGTTTTTT

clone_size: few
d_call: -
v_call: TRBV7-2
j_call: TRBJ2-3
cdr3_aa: CASTQRSTDTQYF
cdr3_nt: TGTGCCAGCACCCAGCGTAGCACAGATACGCAGTATTTT

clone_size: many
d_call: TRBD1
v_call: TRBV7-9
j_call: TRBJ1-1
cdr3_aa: CASSLIGQGTMNTEAFF
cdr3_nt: TGTGCCAGCAGCTTAATCGGACAGGGTACGATGAACACTGAAGCTTTCTTT

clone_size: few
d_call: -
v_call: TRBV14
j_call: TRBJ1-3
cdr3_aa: CASSQVVGNTIYF
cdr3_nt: TGTGCCAGCAGCCAAGTTGTTGGAAACACCATATATTTT

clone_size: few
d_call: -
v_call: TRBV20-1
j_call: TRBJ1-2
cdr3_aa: CSAPWGSYGYTF
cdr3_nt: TGCAGTGCCCCCTGGGGTTCCTATGGCTACACCTTC

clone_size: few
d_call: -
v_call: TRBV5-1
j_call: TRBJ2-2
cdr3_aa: CASALRQNTGELFF
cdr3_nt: TGCGCCAGCGCGTTAAGACAGAACACCGGGGAGCTGTTTTTT